Reported below is one T cell receptor (beta chain). Its antigen is unknown. The data derive from a study of STAT5B mutations in CD4+ large granular lymphocyte leukemia. Overall study findings and caveats: CD4-sorted patient repertoires seemed more clonal than healthy CD4+ repertoires. Without HLA matching, higher CD4+ than CD8+ T-LGLL clonality could reflect small sample size.

Repertoires were generated with immunoSEQ multiplex PCR, while TCRdb's copy carries only in-frame clones and drops some. The sample includes some 40,000 clones, approximately 84% seen only once; the top ten take 0.3% to 0.35%. The CDR3 is 14 residues long. Trimming shortened V by 3 bases and J by 1 base, and 10 bases separated the two germline ends. CDR1 is SGHTA and CDR2 is FQGNSA in the germline V gene. The clonotype was recovered from a human donor in good health. The chain joins TRBV7-2 to TRBJ2-7; TRBD2 might be the D (5 bases). Sequencing used CD4+ T cells from blood buffy coats. This CDR3 is CASSFGLLSYEQYF. DNA for the CDR3: TGTGCCAGCAGCTTCGGACTCCTATCCTACGAGCAGTACTTC.